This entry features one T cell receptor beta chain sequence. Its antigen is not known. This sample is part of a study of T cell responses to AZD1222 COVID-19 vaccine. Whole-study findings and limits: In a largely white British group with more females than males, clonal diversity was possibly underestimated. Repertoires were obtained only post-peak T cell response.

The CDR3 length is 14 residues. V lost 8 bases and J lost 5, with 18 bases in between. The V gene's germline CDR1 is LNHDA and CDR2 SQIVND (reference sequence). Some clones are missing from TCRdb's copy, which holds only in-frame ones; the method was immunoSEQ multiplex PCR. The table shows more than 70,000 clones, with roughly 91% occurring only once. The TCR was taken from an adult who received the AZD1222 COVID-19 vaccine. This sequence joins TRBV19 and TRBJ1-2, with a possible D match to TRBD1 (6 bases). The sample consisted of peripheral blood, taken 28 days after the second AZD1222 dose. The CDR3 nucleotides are TGTGCCAGTCTCCGCCAGGGGACCCTATATGGCTACACCTTC. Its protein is CASLRQGTLYGYTF.